The T cell receptor (beta chain) described here comes from a study of blood T cell repertoires in COVID-19. Study in general: Samples of COVID-19 (acute and convalescent) were obtained from the United States, Italy and Spain.

In the original workflow: Amplification from reference gene primers served as the basis for estimated nucleated cell counts. Assay used: immunoSEQ multiplex PCR; TCRdb lists only in-frame clones, some missing. For V, J and clone size, that table is used; D and trimming come from the DNA. Of 130,000 or so clones in the sample, about 79% were seen once. Sequenced sample: peripheral blood. The receptor comes from a woman aged 70-85 years with acute or convalescent COVID-19.

CDR3: CASSTYWGGQGPSPLHF. The CDR3 DNA reads TGTGCCAGCAGTACCTACTGGGGGGGGCAGGGGCCCTCACCCCTCCACTTT. The chain combines TRBV27 with TRBJ1-6, with D perhaps TRBD1 (6 bases). From germline, CDR1 is MNHEY and CDR2 SMNVEV (reference sequence). The CDR3 length is 17 residues. Trimming shortened V by 5 bases and J by 10 bases, and 24 bases separated the two germline ends.